This T cell receptor beta chain was obtained from a study of cytomegalovirus exposure and HLA in healthy donors. A multiplex PCR was run with 60 Vbeta primers and 13 Jbeta primers. Here immunoSEQ multiplex PCR was the method, and the copy in TCRdb shows in-frame clones only, minus some. The sample has 150,000 to 200,000 clones, more than 65% seen once. The TCR sequence derives from a woman in her twenties or thirties in good health and CMV-seropositive. The sequencing sample was made of PBMCs.

CDR3 residues: CSVDGRVADEQFF. In DNA, the CDR3 is TGCAGCGTGGACGGCAGGGTAGCGGATGAGCAGTTCTTC. The chain links TRBV29-1 to TRBJ2-1, with a possible D match to TRBD2 (6 bases). The CDR3 extends over 13 amino acids. CDR1 SQVTM and CDR2 ANQGSEA come from the germline V gene. V was trimmed by 6 bases and J by 8 bases, leaving 17 bases between them.